These 21 T cell receptor beta chains came from one sample sequenced in a study of PD-L1 blockade in urothelial cancer. Profiled with immunoSEQ multiplex PCR; TCRdb holds only in-frame clones, not every one. The table lists under 40,000 clones, around 83% of them singletons. The sequencing used PBMCs, collected around atezolizumab (anti-PD-L1) treatment. The receptors originated from a man aged 60-69 years with urothelial cancer.

This clone has only a few counts. This chain joins TRBV10-3 and TRBJ2-7; D not certain. The CDR3 is 12 amino acids. V lost 7 bases and J lost 1, with 8 bases in between. Germline V gives CDR1 ENHRY, CDR2 SYGVKD. The CDR3 reads CAIMGSSYEQYF. The CDR3 region has the DNA TGTGCCATCATGGGCAGTTCCTACGAGCAGTACTTC.

The rearrangement uses TRBV5-4 and TRBJ2-7; D call uncertain. Germline CDR1 is SGHNT and CDR2 is YYREEE (reference sequence). The CDR3 sequence is 13 residues long. Trimming left V 0 bases short and J 1 base short, with 5 bases between. In nucleotides, the CDR3 is TGTGCCAGCAGCTTGGGCAGATCCTACGAGCAGTACTTC. Encoded protein: CASSLGRSYEQYF.

The genes are TRBV19 and TRBJ2-7, with D possibly TRBD2 on 6 matching bases. This CDR3 contains 13 residues. Germline values: CDR1 LNHDA, CDR2 SQIVND (reference sequence). Deletions cut 6 bases from V and 5 bases from J, with 14 bases between. This chain's CDR3 is CASRPVGGNEQYF. The CDR3, as DNA: TGTGCCAGTAGGCCCGTAGGAGGGAACGAGCAGTACTTC.

The CDR3 sequence is CASYRGSGTEAFF. CDR3 sequence (DNA): TGTGCCAGTTACAGGGGGTCCGGCACTGAAGCTTTCTTT. This rearrangement joins TRBV19 to TRBJ1-1; TRBD1 matches at 8 bases. In germline, CDR1 is LNHDA, CDR2 SQIVND (reference sequence). V was clipped by 8 bases and J by 4 bases; unmatched bases: 6. This CDR3 region has 13 residues. The full variable domain, in which reference TRBV19 and TRBJ1-1 provide the parts outside the CDR3, is DGGITQSPKYLFRKEGQNVTLSCEQNLNHDAMYWYRQDPGQGLRLIYYSQIVNDFQKGDIAEGYSVSREKKESFPLTVTSAQKNPTAFYLCASYRGSGTEAFFGQGTRLTVV.

This clone was observed once. The V and J genes are TRBV5-1 and TRBJ2-1; 8 bases line up with TRBD1. This CDR3 is built from 15 residues. CDR1 SGHRS and CDR2 YFSETQ come from the germline V gene. The trim removed 3 bases at V and 7 bases at J, leaving 9 bases unmatched. The CDR3, as DNA: TGCGCCAGCAGCTGGGGACAGGTAGCTACGAATGAGCAGTTCTTC. This gives the protein CASSWGQVATNEQFF.

The rearrangement joins TRBV20-1 to TRBJ2-1; TRBD1 matches 10 bases. CDR3 size: 11 residues. The germline V gene encodes CDR1 DFQATT and CDR2 SNEGSKA (reference sequence). Trimming took 6 bases from V and 10 from J; bases not matched to a gene: 3. The chain's CDR3 is CSADRGEEQFF. The CDR3 region has the DNA TGCAGTGCGGACAGGGGGGAAGAGCAGTTCTTC.

The V gene is TRBV5-4, the J gene TRBJ2-7, with TRBD1 matching over 7 bases. CDR1 and CDR2 (germline): SGHNT, YYREEE (reference sequence). With 0 bases clipped from V and 7 bases from J, the junction kept 7 bases outside the gene matches. The CDR3 has 14 amino acids. CDR3 sequence: CASSLEQGMGEQYF. The CDR3 DNA sequence: TGTGCCAGCAGCTTGGAACAGGGGATGGGGGAGCAGTACTTC. The whole variable domain, filled in from reference TRBV5-4 and TRBJ2-7, reads ETGVTQSPTHLIKTRGQQVTLRCSSQSGHNTVSWYQQALGQGPQFIFQYYREEENGRGNFPPRFSGLQFPNYSSELNVNALELDDSALYLCASSLEQGMGEQYFGPGTRLTVT.

The J gene is TRBJ2-5, the V gene TRBV7-6; perhaps TRBD2 as D (5 bases). CDR1 and CDR2 from the germline V gene are SGHVS and FNYEAQ. The CDR3 length is 14 residues. The V gene lost 4 bases and the J gene lost 5 bases, with 14 bases spanning the gap. The DNA of the CDR3 is TGTGCCAGCAGCTCCCCCCGAGGGTTGGAGACCCAGTACTTC. It codes for CASSSPRGLETQYF.

This chain connects TRBV6-5 to TRBJ1-1; possibly TRBD1 for D (5 bases). The CDR3 sequence is 15 residues long. Germline V gives CDR1 MNHEY, CDR2 SVGAGI. V shed 2 bases and J shed 1 base, with 11 bases lying between them. CDR3 nucleotides: TGTGCCAGCAGTTACCAGGGCGGTGGGAACACTGAAGCTTTCTTT. Translation gives CASSYQGGGNTEAFF.

The chain joins TRBV4-2 to TRBJ2-5; TRBD2 is a possible D gene (5 bases). Trimming shortened V by 1 base and J by 5 bases, and 11 bases separated the two germline ends. Germline V gene lookup returns CDR1 LGHNA and CDR2 YNFKEQ. CDR3 length equals 14 residues. Here the CDR3 reads CASSQGQLGETQYF. In nucleotides, the CDR3 is TGTGCCAGCAGCCAAGGACAACTAGGTGAGACCCAGTACTTC.

The chain uses TRBV5-4 and TRBJ2-2, with TRBD2 identical over 8 bases. J was trimmed by 1 base and V by 3 bases; bases with no gene match: 5. CDR1 and CDR2 (germline): SGHNT, YYREEE (reference sequence). This CDR3 spans 16 amino acids. CDR3 DNA sequence: TGTGCCAGCAGCTCTGATACTAGCGGGAACACCGGGGAGCTGTTTTTT. The encoded protein is CASSSDTSGNTGELFF. Full variable domain (outside the CDR3, taken from reference TRBV5-4 and TRBJ2-2): ETGVTQSPTHLIKTRGQQVTLRCSSQSGHNTVSWYQQALGQGPQFIFQYYREEENGRGNFPPRFSGLQFPNYSSELNVNALELDDSALYLCASSSDTSGNTGELFFGEGSRLTVL.

With regard to this clone: One end of the junction is discordant with germline, which a read error may explain. The CDR3 is CRDRWSSKGSGNTIYF. In nucleotides, the CDR3 is TGCCGGGACAGGTGGAGCTCGAAAGGATCTGGAAACACCATATATTTT. This chain links TRBV7-7 with TRBJ1-3; 8 bases are a match to TRBD1. The CDR3 has 16 amino acids. Looked up from germline, CDR1 is SSHAT and CDR2 is FNYEAQ (reference sequence).

For this clone: The sample carries other DNA sequences with the same CDR3. The chain recombines TRBV9 with TRBJ2-7; 14 positions agree with TRBD2. Germline lookup yields CDR1 SGDLS and CDR2 YYNGEE. The CDR3 has 15 residues. Germline trimming cut 2 bases from V and 5 bases from J; bases unmatched to any gene: 3. The CDR3: CASSVGTSGSHEQYF. In nucleotides, the CDR3 is TGTGCCAGCAGCGTCGGGACTAGCGGGAGCCACGAGCAGTACTTC.

The genes are TRBV30 and TRBJ1-3, with unresolved D. Germline CDR1 is GTSNPN and CDR2 is SVGIG (reference sequence). V was trimmed by 3 bases and J by 0 bases, leaving 3 bases between them. The CDR3 runs to 12 residues. The CDR3 loop is CAWSHSGNTIYF. The DNA of the CDR3 is TGTGCCTGGAGCCACTCTGGAAACACCATATATTTT.

In the case of this clone: Other DNA sequences of this sample code for an identical CDR3. The chain recombines TRBV5-1 with TRBJ2-3, with a tentative D call TRBD2 (6 bases). Trimming took 2 bases from V and 4 from J, leaving 8 bases between them. The CDR3 loop spans 13 amino acids. Germline values: CDR1 SGHRS, CDR2 YFSETQ. The CDR3 DNA reads TGCGCCAGCAGCTTCGGGGGAGCAGATACGCAGTATTTT. The encoded protein is CASSFGGADTQYF.

This chain uses TRBV5-1 with TRBJ2-2; tentative D call: TRBD1 (6 bases). Between the trimmed V and J ends, which lost 0 bases and 5 bases, there was a span of 11 bases. Germline V CDR1 and CDR2: SGHRS, YFSETQ. The CDR3 extends over 15 amino acids. In DNA form, the CDR3 reads TGCGCCAGCAGCTTGGAACAGGGTGAAACCGGGGAGCTGTTTTTT. Translating it yields CASSLEQGETGELFF.

V gene TRBV19 combines with J gene TRBJ1-2; tentative D call: TRBD1 (6 bases). The length of the CDR3 is 16 residues. Germline V gene sequence: CDR1 LNHDA, CDR2 SQIVND (reference sequence). Trimming took 3 bases from V and 3 from J, leaving 17 bases between them. The DNA for the CDR3 is TGTGCCAGTAGTATCCCGAACAGGGCGACGTACTATGGCTACACCTTC. Translated, it gives CASSIPNRATYYGYTF.

This sequence joins TRBV18 and TRBJ1-1; TRBD1 aligns across 7 bases. This CDR3 is 16 amino acids long. CDR1 KGHSH and CDR2 LQKENI come from the germline V gene. Trimming took 2 bases from V and 2 from J; bases not matched to a gene: 8. In DNA, the CDR3 is TGTGCCAGCTCACCAAGAAGGGGACAGATAAACACTGAAGCTTTCTTT. It encodes CASSPRRGQINTEAFF.

The chain employs TRBV7-8 and TRBJ2-2, with 10 nucleotides matching TRBD2. With V trimmed by 2 bases and J by 4 bases, 4 bases remained unmatched. The germline V gene has CDR1 SGHVS and CDR2 FQNEAQ. CDR3 length: 16 residues. The CDR3 is CASSLSGGATTGELFF. The CDR3 region has the DNA TGTGCCAGCAGCTTAAGCGGGGGGGCGACCACCGGGGAGCTGTTTTTT.

The J gene is TRBJ1-1, the V gene TRBV27, with D perhaps matching TRBD1 (5 bases). With 3 bases removed from V and 8 bases from J, the gap between germline ends came to 13 bases. This CDR3 is built from 13 residues. CDR1 is MNHEY, CDR2 SMNVEV, per germline (reference sequence). The CDR3 DNA sequence: TGTGCCAGCAGTTTTGGGGGACTGCGAGAAGCTTTCTTT. Protein: CASSFGGLREAFF.

The chain is built from TRBV5-4 and TRBJ1-2; no firm D call. Looked up from germline, CDR1 is SGHNT and CDR2 is YYREEE (reference sequence). The CDR3 runs 12 residues. V lost 1 base, J lost 4 bases, and 5 bases lay in between. CDR3 sequence reads: CASSLSSYGYTF. The CDR3 DNA sequence: TGTGCCAGCAGCTTGTCCAGCTATGGCTACACCTTC.